This T cell receptor (beta chain) derives from a study of T cell repertoires in cytomegalovirus infection. Trimming pared 3 bases from V and 5 bases from J, leaving 15 bases between. The CDR3 covers 14 residues. Germline assignment: CDR1 DFQATT and CDR2 SNEGSKA (reference sequence). One entry per CDR3 protein, called by TCRdb with MiXCR from the reads. The sample has 350,000 to 450,000 distinct CDR3 sequences; 15% to 20% are singletons. This clonotype was obtained from a human donor in good health (CMV status not recorded). Some clones in this sample may be carry-over from other donors' samples. Specimen: PBMCs. The chain has TRBV20-1 and TRBJ2-3; D is possibly TRBD2 (5 bases). The CDR3 nucleotides are TGCAGTGCTAGGGCGAGAGGGCCGGGAGATACGCAGTATTTT. Translating gives CSARARGPGDTQYF.